This T cell receptor beta chain was recovered during a study of blood T cell repertoires in COVID-19. The overall study: The study drew acute and convalescent COVID-19 samples from the United States, Italy and Spain. In each case, the material was cDNA or gDNA derived from T cells, B-cell-depleted T cells, or PBMCs.

CDR1 and CDR2 from the germline V gene are SNHLY and FYNNEI. The CDR3 length is 15 residues. V was cut by 3 bases and J by 5 bases, with 14 bases left in between. Authors' data handling: Amplified reference gene primers provided the basis for estimating nucleated cell counts. Method: immunoSEQ multiplex PCR; TCRdb's copy keeps in-frame clones and lacks some. D and trimming were read from the DNA, whereas the V and J calls and clone size are those reported in that table. Of roughly 200,000 clones detected, around three quarters appear once; the ten largest clones hold around 5.1%. The clonotype originates from a woman in her seventies with acute or convalescent COVID-19. Sequencing was performed on peripheral blood. This chain connects TRBV2 to TRBJ1-5; D might be TRBD1 (6 bases). CDR3 region: CASSDGRGTDQPQHF. For the CDR3, the DNA is TGTGCCAGCAGTGACGGCAGGGGAACGGATCAGCCCCAGCATTTT.